These T cell receptor beta chains were read from a single sample in a study of CD8+ T cells in alopecia areata. Some clones are missing from TCRdb's copy, which holds only in-frame ones; the method was immunoSEQ multiplex PCR. The sample has about 97,000 clones; 41% are singletons. The sequenced sample consisted of CD4+ T cells sorted from blood. The receptor set was obtained from a human donor with alopecia areata. Each CDR3 is given with its conserved first and last residue. Each record gives: D gene, clone size, V gene, J gene, CDR3 protein, CDR3 DNA. The D gene is left open where the match is weak. Size values are once, few and many counts, or a class for expanded clones, and some rows have none.

d_call: .; clone_size: .; v_call: TRBV29-1; j_call: TRBJ1-2; cdr3_aa: CSVEKRTAFYGYTF; cdr3_nt: TGCAGCGTTGAAAAACGGACAGCCTTCTATGGCTACACCTTC
d_call: .; clone_size: once; v_call: TRBV11-2; j_call: TRBJ2-1; cdr3_aa: CASSLLGRSHNEQFF; cdr3_nt: TGTGCCAGCAGCTTATTGGGTAGGAGTCACAATGAGCAGTTCTTC
d_call: .; clone_size: few; v_call: TRBV6-5; j_call: TRBJ2-7; cdr3_aa: CASREGQLYEQYF; cdr3_nt: TGTGCCAGCAGGGAGGGACAGCTCTACGAGCAGTACTTC
d_call: TRBD2; clone_size: few; v_call: TRBV27; j_call: TRBJ2-7; cdr3_aa: CASRIRDYSYEQYF; cdr3_nt: TGTGCCAGCAGGATCCGGGACTACTCCTACGAGCAGTACTTC
d_call: .; clone_size: .; v_call: TRBV7-9; j_call: TRBJ2-5; cdr3_aa: CASSPPTETQYF; cdr3_nt: TGTGCCAGCAGCCCCCCCACGGAGACCCAGTACTTC
d_call: TRBD2; clone_size: few; v_call: TRBV9; j_call: TRBJ2-1; cdr3_aa: CASSVEKRGGPISEQFF; cdr3_nt: TGTGCCAGCAGCGTAGAAAAGCGGGGGGGACCAATTAGTGAGCAGTTCTTC
d_call: TRBD2; clone_size: .; v_call: TRBV4-3; j_call: TRBJ2-1; cdr3_aa: CASSQKIAGDWNEQFF; cdr3_nt: TGCGCCAGCAGCCAGAAGATAGCGGGGGATTGGAATGAGCAGTTCTTC
d_call: .; clone_size: .; v_call: TRBV7-2; j_call: TRBJ2-7; cdr3_aa: CASSRNPRVVGEQYF; cdr3_nt: TGTGCCAGCAGCCGAAACCCTAGGGTTGTGGGCGAGCAGTACTTC
d_call: .; clone_size: few; v_call: TRBV18; j_call: TRBJ2-7; cdr3_aa: CASSPAGSSYEQYF; cdr3_nt: TGTGCCAGCTCACCAGCCGGCAGCTCCTACGAGCAGTACTTC
d_call: .; clone_size: few; v_call: TRBV30; j_call: TRBJ1-1; cdr3_aa: CAWDPTGRTEAFF; cdr3_nt: TGTGCCTGGGACCCAACAGGACGCACTGAAGCTTTCTTT
d_call: .; clone_size: .; v_call: TRBV14; j_call: TRBJ2-5; cdr3_aa: CASSGSSSAQETQYF; cdr3_nt: TGTGCCAGCAGCGGATCGTCTAGCGCTCAAGAGACCCAGTACTTC
d_call: .; clone_size: few; v_call: TRBV29-1; j_call: TRBJ1-2; cdr3_aa: CSVVQGLGYTF; cdr3_nt: TGCAGCGTTGTCCAGGGGTTGGGCTACACCTTC
d_call: .; clone_size: few; v_call: TRBV19; j_call: TRBJ1-1; cdr3_aa: CASSIDRPTQGKMAEAFF; cdr3_nt: TGTGCCAGTAGTATAGATCGCCCGACTCAGGGGAAGATGGCTGAAGCTTTCTTT
d_call: TRBD2; clone_size: .; v_call: TRBV15; j_call: TRBJ2-5; cdr3_aa: CATSRGGGGETQYF; cdr3_nt: TGTGCCACCAGCAGAGGTGGGGGAGGGGAGACCCAGTACTTC
d_call: .; clone_size: .; v_call: TRBV7-8; j_call: TRBJ2-7; cdr3_aa: CASSSGQLGEQYF; cdr3_nt: TGTGCCAGCAGCTCAGGACAGTTAGGGGAGCAGTACTTC
d_call: TRBD2; clone_size: few; v_call: TRBV9; j_call: TRBJ2-5; cdr3_aa: CASSVGSGGALGETQYF; cdr3_nt: TGTGCCAGCAGCGTAGGCAGCGGGGGGGCACTCGGGGAGACCCAGTACTTC
d_call: .; clone_size: few; v_call: TRBV5-6; j_call: TRBJ1-5; cdr3_aa: CASSRTAGNQPQHF; cdr3_nt: TGTGCCAGCAGTCGGACAGCGGGGAATCAGCCCCAGCATTTT
d_call: TRBD1; clone_size: few; v_call: TRBV7-2; j_call: TRBJ1-1; cdr3_aa: CASARDSNTEAFF; cdr3_nt: TGTGCCAGCGCTCGGGACAGCAACACTGAAGCTTTCTTT
d_call: .; clone_size: few; v_call: TRBV7-6; j_call: TRBJ2-5; cdr3_aa: CASSLRADQYF; cdr3_nt: TGTGCCAGCAGCTTACGTGCAGACCAGTACTTC
d_call: .; clone_size: .; v_call: TRBV5-1; j_call: TRBJ2-5; cdr3_aa: CASSLGVPQETQYF; cdr3_nt: TGCGCCAGCAGCTTGGGGGTCCCGCAAGAGACCCAGTACTTC
d_call: .; clone_size: many; v_call: TRBV7-3; j_call: TRBJ2-2; cdr3_aa: CASSLGLSSNTGELFF; cdr3_nt: TGTGCCAGCAGCTTAGGACTCTCTTCGAACACCGGGGAGCTGTTTTTT
d_call: .; clone_size: .; v_call: TRBV4-1; j_call: TRBJ2-7; cdr3_aa: CASSQDRSPGLEQYF; cdr3_nt: TGCGCCAGCAGCCAAGATAGAAGCCCAGGACTCGAGCAGTACTTC
d_call: .; clone_size: .; v_call: TRBV5-4; j_call: TRBJ2-4; cdr3_aa: CASSLAEGAKNIQYF; cdr3_nt: TGTGCCAGCAGCTTGGCCGAGGGTGCCAAAAACATTCAGTACTTC
d_call: .; clone_size: .; v_call: TRBV30; j_call: TRBJ1-1; cdr3_aa: CAWSGSARNTEAFF; cdr3_nt: TGTGCCTGGAGTGGGTCAGCGAGGAACACTGAAGCTTTCTTT
d_call: .; clone_size: many; v_call: TRBV21-1; j_call: TRBJ2-7; cdr3_aa: CASSPWRCRAWIYEQYF; cdr3_nt: TGTGCCAGCAGCCCCTGGAGGTGTCGGGCTTGGATCTACGAGCAGTACTTC
d_call: TRBD1; clone_size: .; v_call: TRBV7-2; j_call: TRBJ2-5; cdr3_aa: CASSLGRTGGLETQYF; cdr3_nt: TGTGCCAGCAGCTTAGGCCGGACAGGGGGTTTGGAGACCCAGTACTTC
d_call: TRBD1; clone_size: .; v_call: TRBV28; j_call: TRBJ1-1; cdr3_aa: CASTIPGGNTEAFF; cdr3_nt: TGTGCCAGCACCATCCCAGGGGGGAACACTGAAGCTTTCTTT
d_call: .; clone_size: .; v_call: TRBV7-3; j_call: TRBJ2-6; cdr3_aa: CASSPSPGVGANVLTF; cdr3_nt: TGTGCCAGCAGCCCTAGTCCGGGGGTCGGGGCCAACGTCCTGACTTTC
d_call: .; clone_size: few; v_call: TRBV7-2; j_call: TRBJ2-6; cdr3_aa: CASSLRWQATTSGANVLTF; cdr3_nt: TGTGCCAGCAGCTTAAGATGGCAGGCGACGACCTCTGGGGCCAACGTCCTGACTTTC
d_call: .; clone_size: .; v_call: TRBV30; j_call: TRBJ1-5; cdr3_aa: CAWSSGAYQPQHF; cdr3_nt: TGTGCCTGGAGTTCAGGGGCCTATCAGCCCCAGCATTTT
d_call: TRBD2; clone_size: .; v_call: TRBV15; j_call: TRBJ2-7; cdr3_aa: CATSKRFLAGAEQYF; cdr3_nt: TGTGCCACCAGCAAGAGGTTCCTAGCGGGAGCCGAGCAGTACTTC
d_call: TRBD1; clone_size: once; v_call: TRBV6-5; j_call: TRBJ1-5; cdr3_aa: CASRSGTGWNQPQHF; cdr3_nt: TGTGCCAGCAGATCCGGGACAGGGTGGAATCAGCCCCAGCATTTT
d_call: .; clone_size: .; v_call: TRBV27; j_call: TRBJ2-7; cdr3_aa: CASRYQGRYEQYF; cdr3_nt: TGTGCCAGCAGATACCAGGGGCGCTACGAGCAGTACTTC
d_call: TRBD2; clone_size: .; v_call: TRBV28; j_call: TRBJ2-3; cdr3_aa: CASRWTSGRRNTQYF; cdr3_nt: TGTGCCAGCAGGTGGACTAGCGGGCGGAGGAATACGCAGTATTTT
d_call: .; clone_size: .; v_call: TRBV7-2; j_call: TRBJ2-1; cdr3_aa: CASSLAGPYNEQFF; cdr3_nt: TGTGCCAGCAGCTTAGCGGGACCTTACAATGAGCAGTTCTTC
d_call: TRBD2; clone_size: once; v_call: TRBV7-6; j_call: TRBJ2-1; cdr3_aa: CASSSLAKQFF; cdr3_nt: TGTGCCAGCAGCTCACTAGCGAAGCAGTTCTTC
d_call: .; clone_size: .; v_call: TRBV18; j_call: TRBJ2-5; cdr3_aa: CASSPTQETQYF; cdr3_nt: TGTGCCAGCTCACCGACGCAAGAGACCCAGTACTTC